These T cell receptor beta chains were read from a single sample in a study of blood T cell repertoires in COVID-19. The assay was immunoSEQ multiplex PCR, and TCRdb's table has in-frame clones only and misses some. The table lists 60,000 to 65,000 clones, roughly 80% of them singletons, with 14% in the top ten. The sequenced sample was peripheral blood. The source is a man aged 55 to 70 with COVID-19, enrolled during active disease. Both conserved end residues are part of each CDR3. A D gene is named only where the DNA matches it firmly.

v_call	d_call	j_call	cdr3_aa	cdr3_nt
TRBV27	TRBD2	TRBJ2-1	CASSPYSGGPNEQFF	TGTGCCAGCAGCCCATATAGCGGGGGCCCTAATGAGCAGTTCTTC
TRBV28	TRBD1	TRBJ1-4	CASSRQGYEKLFF	TGTGCCAGCAGTAGACAGGGATATGAAAAACTGTTTTTT
TRBV6-4	.	TRBJ2-1	CASSGPLTRLECYEQFF	TGTGCCAGCAGTGGTCCATTGACTAGACTGGAGTGCTATGAGCAGTTCTTC
TRBV27	TRBD1	TRBJ1-2	CASSSQQGADGYTF	TGTGCCAGCAGTTCACAGCAGGGGGCTGATGGCTACACCTTC
TRBV6-6	TRBD2	TRBJ2-7	CASRGTRGLYEQYF	TGTGCCAGCAGGGGGACTAGGGGACTCTACGAGCAGTACTTC
TRBV7-3	.	TRBJ2-3	CASSPDSGSTDTQYF	TGTGCCAGCAGCCCGGATTCAGGATCCACAGATACGCAGTATTTT
TRBV4-1	TRBD1	TRBJ1-6	CASSLPGQVNSPLHF	TGCGCCAGCAGCCTACCGGGACAGGTTAATTCACCCCTCCACTTT
TRBV19	TRBD1	TRBJ2-7	CASTGQGPYEQYF	TGTGCCAGTACCGGACAGGGGCCATACGAGCAGTACTTC
TRBV6-5	TRBD1	TRBJ1-2	CASRRQGSYGYTF	TGTGCCAGTAGGAGACAGGGCTCCTATGGCTACACCTTC
TRBV30	TRBD1	TRBJ1-2	CACRDSDYGYTF	TGTGCCTGCCGGGACAGCGACTATGGCTACACCTTC
TRBV6-6	.	TRBJ2-2	CASGGADTGELFF	TGTGCCAGCGGGGGGGCTGACACCGGGGAGCTGTTTTTT